Reported below is one T cell receptor (beta chain). Clones were read by immunoSEQ multiplex PCR, and TCRdb kept only the in-frame ones, dropping some. The profile covers around 250,000 clones, with roughly nine tenths appearing a single time and more than 1% taken by the ten largest. This entry comes from a study of blood T cell repertoires in COVID-19. This CDR3 comprises 15 residues. Per the germline V gene, CDR1 is SGHDT and CDR2 is YYEEEE. The ends lost 4 bases at V and 2 bases at J; junction bases unmatched: 4. The sequence came from a human donor in a cohort exposed to, infected with or recovered from COVID-19 (not recorded which). The donor label of this sample is uncertain. The chain has TRBV5-6 and TRBJ2-2; the match to TRBD1 covers 8 bases. The specimen sequenced was PBMCs or T cells enriched from blood (not recorded which). The CDR3 sequence: CASSPGQANTGELFF. CDR3 DNA: TGTGCCAGCAGCCCGGGACAGGCTAACACCGGGGAGCTGTTTTTT.